This TCR beta chain was captured in a study of blood T cell repertoires in COVID-19. TCRdb's copy holds only in-frame clones and misses some; the assay was immunoSEQ multiplex PCR. This table has approximately 300,000 clones, 85% to 90% appearing once. The origin of this receptor is a woman aged 25-40 years who had recovered from COVID-19. The sample taken for sequencing was PBMCs or T cells enriched from blood (not recorded which).

The CDR3 protein is CASRLADRFSTDTQYF. CDR3 coding DNA: TGCGCCAGTAGACTAGCCGATCGCTTTAGCACAGATACGCAGTATTTT. The chain recombines TRBV4-1 with TRBJ2-3; 7 positions match TRBD2. There are 16 residues in the CDR3. With 9 bases clipped from V and 0 bases from J, the junction kept 12 bases outside the gene matches. Germline lookup yields CDR1 MGHRA and CDR2 YSYEKL.